Shown below are 9 T cell receptor beta chains from a single sample sequenced in a study of CD8+ T cells in alopecia areata. Specimens obtained from alopecia areata patients comprised lesional scalp punch biopsies and peripheral blood. RNA was isolated and reverse transcribed to cDNA, the sequencing template. Measured with immunoSEQ multiplex PCR; TCRdb has only the in-frame clones, and not every one. The sample lists 9,500 to 15,000 clones; 60% were seen once. The specimen sequenced was skin. These receptors came from a human donor with alopecia areata.

The gene calls are TRBV10-1 and TRBJ2-5; the D gene is possibly TRBD2 (5 bases). V lost 2 bases and J lost 1, with 8 bases in between. CDR1 and CDR2 (germline): WNHNN, SYGVQD (reference sequence). The CDR3 consists of 14 residues. CDR3 DNA: TGCGCCAGCAGTGAGAGTAGCGCCCAAGAGACCCAGTACTTC. Protein product: CASSESSAQETQYF.

The V and J genes are TRBV27 and TRBJ2-4, with D perhaps TRBD1 (6 bases). The CDR3 loop spans 13 amino acids. Trimming pared 2 bases from V and 12 bases from J, leaving 14 bases between. Germline V CDR1 and CDR2: MNHEY, SMNVEV (reference sequence). In DNA form, the CDR3 reads TGTGCCAGCAGTTTAGGACAGCCAAAAACTCAGTACTTC. This encodes CASSLGQPKTQYF.

The chain recombines TRBV7-9 with TRBJ1-2; a possible D gene is TRBD1 (6 bases). The CDR3 runs 16 residues. Trimming shortened V by 5 bases and J by 3 bases, and 19 bases separated the two germline ends. Germline V CDR1 and CDR2: SEHNR, FQNEAQ (reference sequence). CDR3: CASSEAAGVGDYGYTF. CDR3 nucleotide sequence: TGTGCCAGCAGCGAAGCAGCAGGGGTTGGGGACTATGGCTACACCTTC.

Written as DNA, the CDR3 is TGTGCCATCCTCGTGGGGAGCCAGCAGTTCTTC. The encoded protein is CAILVGSQQFF. The chain has TRBV7-9 and TRBJ2-1; D perhaps matches TRBD2 (5 bases). The CDR3 covers 11 residues. Germline V CDR1 and CDR2: SEHNR, FQNEAQ (reference sequence). The germline V and J ends were trimmed by 10 bases and 11 bases, with 15 bases remaining between them. The full variable domain, completed using reference TRBV7-9 and TRBJ2-1, is DTGVSQNPRHKITKRGQNVTFRCDPISEHNRLYWYRQTLGQGPEFLTYFQNEAQLEKSRLLSDRFSAERPKGSFSTLEIQRTEQGDSAMYLCAILVGSQQFFGPGTRLTVL.

The V and J genes are TRBV18 and TRBJ1-5; D is undetermined. Germline V CDR1 and CDR2: KGHSH, LQKENI. The CDR3 length is 15 residues. V gave up 1 base and J gave up 5 bases, with 12 bases separating them. CDR3 protein: CASSPRGGVDQPQHF. The CDR3, as DNA: TGTGCCAGCTCACCACGGGGAGGCGTTGATCAGCCCCAGCATTTT.

This chain joins TRBV27 and TRBJ2-1; no clear D gene. This CDR3 region has 14 residues. Trimming cost V 3 bases and J 5 bases, with 11 bases left between them. Germline V gene sequence: CDR1 MNHEY, CDR2 SMNVEV (reference sequence). The CDR3 is CASSLWATNNEQFF. In DNA, the CDR3 is TGTGCCAGCAGTTTGTGGGCCACCAACAATGAGCAGTTCTTC.

This clone was seen once. The V call is TRBV20-1, the J call TRBJ2-7; D gene ambiguous. The CDR3 sequence is 11 residues long. V was cut by 5 bases and J by 8 bases, with 13 bases left in between. Germline assignment: CDR1 DFQATT and CDR2 SNEGSKA (reference sequence). CDR3: CSAPVLGKQYF. CDR3 in DNA: TGCAGTGCTCCAGTCCTAGGGAAGCAGTACTTC.

This clone occurred once. V and J are TRBV4-1 and TRBJ1-5, with 7 bases aligning to TRBD1. The V and J ends lost 0 bases and 0 bases, in that order; junction bases with no gene match: 5. From germline, CDR1 is MGHRA and CDR2 YSYEKL. The CDR3 length is 17 residues. The CDR3 loop reads CASSQEGQVYSNQPQHF. The CDR3 bases are TGCGCCAGCAGCCAAGAAGGACAGGTTTATAGCAATCAGCCCCAGCATTTT.

J is TRBJ2-4 and V is TRBV28; TRBD2 matches 16 bases. V lost 4 bases, J lost 15 bases, and 9 bases stayed unmatched. CDR1 MDHEN and CDR2 SYDVKM come from the germline V gene. CDR3 length equals 15 residues. The CDR3 DNA follows: TGTGCCAGCAGTTCAAGCCGGGGACTAGCGGGAGGGCCGTACTTC. Residues: CASSSSRGLAGGPYF.